The rows below give T cell receptor beta chains drawn from one sample of a study of blood T cell repertoires in COVID-19. TCRdb keeps only in-frame clones here, not all; method: immunoSEQ multiplex PCR. Of approximately 100,000 clones in the sample, about 80% were seen once. The sample was peripheral blood. Source of these receptors: a man between 65 and 80 years old with acute or convalescent COVID-19. Both conserved end residues are part of each CDR3. D genes are given only for firm matches. Where a row states a size, it is once, few, many or the class of an expanded clone; other rows omit it.

d_gene	v_gene	abundance	j_gene	CDR3aa	CDR3nt
.	TRBV28	.	TRBJ1-5	CASSSQGRFNQPQHF	TGTGCCAGCAGCAGTCAGGGTCGATTCAATCAGCCCCAGCATTTT
TRBD2	TRBV3-1/TRBV3-2	.	TRBJ2-2	CASSSSGGGITGELFF	TGTGCCAGCAGCTCAAGTGGCGGGGGGATCACCGGGGAGCTGTTTTTT
.	TRBV27	.	TRBJ2-4	CASSLSSLGYRGGGIQYF	TGTGCCAGCAGTTTATCCTCCCTAGGATACAGGGGAGGCGGCATTCAGTACTTC
TRBD1	TRBV10-3	.	TRBJ1-1	CAISQLGQGNTEAFF	TGTGCCATCAGTCAACTCGGACAGGGCAACACTGAAGCTTTCTTT
TRBD2	TRBV2	.	TRBJ2-1	CASKREHYNEQFF	TGTGCCAGCAAGCGGGAGCACTACAATGAGCAGTTCTTC
TRBD1	TRBV7-3	.	TRBJ2-2	CASSTQGVTGELFF	TGTGCCAGCAGCACTCAGGGGGTCACCGGGGAGCTGTTTTTT
.	TRBV12-3/TRBV12-4	.	TRBJ2-1	CASSLGAPQFF	TGTGCCAGCAGTTTAGGAGCGCCGCAGTTCTTC
.	TRBV7-9	.	TRBJ1-1	CASSFRGAGTEAFF	TGTGCCAGCAGCTTTCGGGGGGCAGGTACTGAAGCTTTCTTT
.	TRBV4-2	.	TRBJ2-1	CASSQDPSGTDNEQFF	TGTGCCAGCAGCCAAGATCCCTCGGGAACGGACAATGAGCAGTTCTTC
TRBD2	TRBV7-9	.	TRBJ2-1	CASSRRSGSSYNEQFF	TGTGCCAGCAGTAGGCGTAGCGGGAGCTCCTACAATGAGCAGTTCTTC
TRBD1	TRBV14	.	TRBJ1-3	CASSQAAGTEIYF	TGTGCCAGCAGCCAAGCGGCCGGGACAGAAATATATTTT
.	TRBV5-1	.	TRBJ1-4	CASSTDNPNEKLFF	TGCGCCAGCAGTACGGACAACCCTAATGAAAAACTGTTTTTT
.	TRBV7-2	.	TRBJ1-2	CASSLDSARLDYTF	TGTGCCAGCAGCTTAGACTCCGCACGCCTTGACTACACCTTC
.	TRBV5-6	.	TRBJ1-3	CASSSGPPGGNTIYF	TGTGCCAGCAGCTCCGGTCCTCCAGGGGGAAACACCATATATTTT
.	TRBV29-1	once	TRBJ1-6	CSVGEPNSPLHF	TGCAGCGTTGGGGAGCCTAATTCACCCCTCCACTTT
TRBD2	TRBV5-1	.	TRBJ2-2	CASSSRTLAGPNTGELFF	TGCGCCAGCAGCTCGCGAACGCTAGCGGGGCCAAACACCGGGGAGCTGTTTTTT
TRBD1	TRBV2	once	TRBJ2-1	CASSLGTGVAEQFF	TGTGCCAGCAGTCTCGGGACAGGGGTGGCTGAGCAGTTCTTC
TRBD2	TRBV20-1	.	TRBJ2-7	CSASNQRGRRDGQYF	TGCAGTGCTAGTAACCAGCGGGGGAGAAGGGATGGGCAGTACTTC